This T cell receptor beta chain was documented in a study of identical twins. The germline gives CDR1 SNHLY, CDR2 FYNNEI. Trimming took off 8 bases at V and 2 bases at J, with 14 bases between the two ends. The CDR3 covers 14 residues. TCRdb used MiXCR to reprocess the 5' RACE reads, holding one entry per CDR3 protein. The table includes 1.5 million or so distinct CDR3 sequences, less than 40% detected once. This clonotype was detected only a few times. The receptor was derived from a newborn girl in good health. The chain links TRBV2 to TRBJ2-3; D ambiguous. Sequenced input: cord blood. The chain's CDR3 is CASCSAIPTDTQYF. The DNA for the CDR3 is TGTGCCAGCTGTTCCGCCATTCCCACAGATACGCAGTATTTT. Looking up the rest from reference TRBV2 and TRBJ2-3 gives the full variable domain: EPEVTQTPSHQVTQMGQEVILRCVPISNHLYFYWYRQILGQKVEFLVSFYNNEISEKSEIFDDQFSVERPDGSNFTLKIRSTKLEDSAMYFCASCSAIPTDTQYFGPGTRLTVL.